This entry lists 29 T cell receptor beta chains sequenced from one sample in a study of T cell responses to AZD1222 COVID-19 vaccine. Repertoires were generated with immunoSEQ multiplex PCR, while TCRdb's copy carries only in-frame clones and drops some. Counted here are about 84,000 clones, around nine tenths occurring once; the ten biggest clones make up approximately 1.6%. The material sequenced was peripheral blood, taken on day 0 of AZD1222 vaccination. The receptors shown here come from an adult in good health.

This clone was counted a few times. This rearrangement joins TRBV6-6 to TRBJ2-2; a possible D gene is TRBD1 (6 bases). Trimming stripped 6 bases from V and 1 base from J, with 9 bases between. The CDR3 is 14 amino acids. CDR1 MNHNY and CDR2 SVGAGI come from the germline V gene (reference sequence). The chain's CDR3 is CASSYRVNTGELFF. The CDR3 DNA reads TGTGCCAGCAGCTACAGGGTGAACACCGGGGAGCTGTTTTTT.

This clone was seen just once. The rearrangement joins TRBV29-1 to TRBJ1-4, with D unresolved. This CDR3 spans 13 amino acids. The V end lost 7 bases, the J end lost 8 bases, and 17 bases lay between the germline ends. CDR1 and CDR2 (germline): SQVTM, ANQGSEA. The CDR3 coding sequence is TGCAGCGCTGGGTCCCGACAAGGCGAAAAACTGTTTTTT. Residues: CSAGSRQGEKLFF.

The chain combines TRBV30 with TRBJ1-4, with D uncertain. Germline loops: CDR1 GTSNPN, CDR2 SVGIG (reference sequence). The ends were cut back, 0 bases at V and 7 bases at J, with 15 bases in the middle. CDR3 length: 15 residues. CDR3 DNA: TGTGCCTGGAGTGTAAAGGGCACCTCAGGTGAAAAACTGTTTTTT. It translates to CAWSVKGTSGEKLFF.

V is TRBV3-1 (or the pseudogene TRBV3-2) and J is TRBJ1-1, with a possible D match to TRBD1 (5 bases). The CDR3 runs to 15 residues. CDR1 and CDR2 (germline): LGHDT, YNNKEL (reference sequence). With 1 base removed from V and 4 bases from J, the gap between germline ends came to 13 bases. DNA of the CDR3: TGTGCCAGCAGCCAAGTTCGGGGCTTTGGCACTGAAGCTTTCTTT. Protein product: CASSQVRGFGTEAFF.

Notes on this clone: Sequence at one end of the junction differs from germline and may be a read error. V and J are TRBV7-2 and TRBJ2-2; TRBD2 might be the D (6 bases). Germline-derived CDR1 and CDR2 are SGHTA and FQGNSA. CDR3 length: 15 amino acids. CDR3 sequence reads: CSSRARDSHTGELFF. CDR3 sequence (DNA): TGTTCCAGCAGGGCCCGGGACTCCCACACCGGGGAGCTGTTTTTT. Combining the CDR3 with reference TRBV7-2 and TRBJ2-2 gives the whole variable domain GAGVSQSPSNKVTEKGKDVELRCDPISGHTALYWYRQSLGQGLEFLIYFQGNSAPDKSGLPSDRFSAERTGGSVSTLTIQRTQQEDSAVYLCSSRARDSHTGELFFGEGSRLTVL.

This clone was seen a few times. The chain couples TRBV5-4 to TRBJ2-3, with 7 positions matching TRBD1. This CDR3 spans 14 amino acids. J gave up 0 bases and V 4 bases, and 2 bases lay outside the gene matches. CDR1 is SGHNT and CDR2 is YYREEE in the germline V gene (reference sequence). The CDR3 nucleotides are TGTGCCAGCAGCCAGGGACAGAGCACAGATACGCAGTATTTT. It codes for CASSQGQSTDTQYF.

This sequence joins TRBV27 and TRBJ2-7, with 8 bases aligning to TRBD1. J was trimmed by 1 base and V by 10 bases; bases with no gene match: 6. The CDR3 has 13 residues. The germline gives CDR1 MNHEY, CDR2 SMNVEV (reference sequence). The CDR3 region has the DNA TGTGCCACCCGGGGACAGGCTTCCTACGAGCAGTACTTC. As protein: CATRGQASYEQYF.

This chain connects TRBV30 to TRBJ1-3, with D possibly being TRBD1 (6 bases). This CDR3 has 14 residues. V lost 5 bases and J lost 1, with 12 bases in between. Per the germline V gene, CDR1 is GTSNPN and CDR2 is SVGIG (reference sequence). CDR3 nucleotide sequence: TGTGCCTGGGCCAGAGGGGGGTCTGGAAACACCATATATTTT. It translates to CAWARGGSGNTIYF.

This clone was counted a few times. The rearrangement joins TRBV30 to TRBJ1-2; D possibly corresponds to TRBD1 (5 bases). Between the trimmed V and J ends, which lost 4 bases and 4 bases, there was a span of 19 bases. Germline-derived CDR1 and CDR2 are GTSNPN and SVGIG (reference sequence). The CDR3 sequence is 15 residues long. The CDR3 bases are TGTGCCTGGACATCCCGGGACGTGCTAGGCTATGGCTACACCTTC. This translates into CAWTSRDVLGYGYTF.

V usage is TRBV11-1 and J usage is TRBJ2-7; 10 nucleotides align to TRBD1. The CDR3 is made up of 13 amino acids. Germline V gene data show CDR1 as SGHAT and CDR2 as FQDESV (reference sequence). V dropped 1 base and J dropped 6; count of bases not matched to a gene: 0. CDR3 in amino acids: CASSLGQGAEQYF. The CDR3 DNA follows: TGTGCCAGCAGCTTAGGACAGGGGGCCGAGCAGTACTTC.

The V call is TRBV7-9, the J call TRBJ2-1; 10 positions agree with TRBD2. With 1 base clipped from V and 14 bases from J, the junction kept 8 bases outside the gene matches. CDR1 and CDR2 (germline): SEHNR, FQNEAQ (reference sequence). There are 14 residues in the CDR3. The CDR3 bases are TGTGCCAGCAGCTTAGACTCTCTAGCGGGAGATAAGTTCTTC. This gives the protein CASSLDSLAGDKFF.

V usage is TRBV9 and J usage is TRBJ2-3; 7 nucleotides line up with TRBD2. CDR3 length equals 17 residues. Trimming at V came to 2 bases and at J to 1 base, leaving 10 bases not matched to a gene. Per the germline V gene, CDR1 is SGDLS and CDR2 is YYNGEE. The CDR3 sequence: CASSVVGLDEGTDTQYF. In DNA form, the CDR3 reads TGTGCCAGCAGCGTGGTAGGACTAGATGAGGGCACAGATACGCAGTATTTT.

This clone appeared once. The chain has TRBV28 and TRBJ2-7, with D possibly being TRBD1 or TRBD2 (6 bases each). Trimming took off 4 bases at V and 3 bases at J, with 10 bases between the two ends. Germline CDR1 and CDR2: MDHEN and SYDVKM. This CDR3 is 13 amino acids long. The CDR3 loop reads CASSSGGSYEQYF. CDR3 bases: TGTGCCAGCAGTTCCGGGGGCAGCTACGAGCAGTACTTC.

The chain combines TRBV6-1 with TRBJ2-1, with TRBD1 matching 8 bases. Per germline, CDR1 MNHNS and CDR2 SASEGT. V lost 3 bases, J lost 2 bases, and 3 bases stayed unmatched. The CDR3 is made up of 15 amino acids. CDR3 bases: TGTGCCAGCAGTGACGACAGGGGACCCTACAATGAGCAGTTCTTC. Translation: CASSDDRGPYNEQFF.

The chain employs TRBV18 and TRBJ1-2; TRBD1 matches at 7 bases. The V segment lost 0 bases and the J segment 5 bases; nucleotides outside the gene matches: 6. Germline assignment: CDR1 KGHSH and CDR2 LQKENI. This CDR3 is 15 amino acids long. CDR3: CASSPPGTAVYGYTF. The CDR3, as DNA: TGTGCCAGCTCACCACCCGGGACAGCGGTTTATGGCTACACCTTC.

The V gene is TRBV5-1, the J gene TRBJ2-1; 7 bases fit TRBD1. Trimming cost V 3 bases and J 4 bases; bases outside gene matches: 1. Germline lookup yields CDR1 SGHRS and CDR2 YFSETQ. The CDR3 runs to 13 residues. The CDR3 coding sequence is TGCGCCAGCAGCTGGGGACAGTACAATGAGCAGTTCTTC. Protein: CASSWGQYNEQFF.

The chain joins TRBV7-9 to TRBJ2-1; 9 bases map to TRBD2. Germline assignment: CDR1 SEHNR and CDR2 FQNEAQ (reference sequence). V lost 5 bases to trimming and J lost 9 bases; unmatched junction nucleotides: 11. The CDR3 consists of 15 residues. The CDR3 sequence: CASSATSGLVAEQFF. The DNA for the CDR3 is TGTGCCAGCAGCGCGACTAGCGGATTGGTCGCTGAGCAGTTCTTC.

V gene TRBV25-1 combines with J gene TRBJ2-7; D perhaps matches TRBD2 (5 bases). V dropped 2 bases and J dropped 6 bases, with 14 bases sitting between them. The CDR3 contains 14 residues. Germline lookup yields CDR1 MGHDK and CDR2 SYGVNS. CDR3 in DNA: TGTGCCAGCAGTGAAGGAGGAGTTCGGTTCGAGCAGTACTTC. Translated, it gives CASSEGGVRFEQYF.

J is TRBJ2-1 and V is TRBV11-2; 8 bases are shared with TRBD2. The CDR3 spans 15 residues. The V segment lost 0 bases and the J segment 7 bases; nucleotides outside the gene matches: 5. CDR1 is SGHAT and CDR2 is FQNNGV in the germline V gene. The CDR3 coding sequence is TGTGCCAGCAGCTTAGAACTAGCGGTTGGGAATGAGCAGTTCTTC. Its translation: CASSLELAVGNEQFF.

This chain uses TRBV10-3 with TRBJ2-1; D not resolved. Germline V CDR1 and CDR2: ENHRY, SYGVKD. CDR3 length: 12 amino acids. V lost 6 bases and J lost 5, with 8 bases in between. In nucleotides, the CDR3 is TGTGCCATCAGCCCTGATGACAATGAGCAGTTCTTC. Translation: CAISPDDNEQFF.

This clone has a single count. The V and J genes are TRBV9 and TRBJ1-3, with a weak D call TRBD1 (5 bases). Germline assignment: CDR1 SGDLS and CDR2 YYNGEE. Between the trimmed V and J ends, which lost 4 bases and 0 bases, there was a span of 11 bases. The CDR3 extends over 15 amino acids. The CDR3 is CASSPTGVSGNTIYF. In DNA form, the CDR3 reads TGTGCCAGCAGCCCAACGGGGGTCTCTGGAAACACCATATATTTT.

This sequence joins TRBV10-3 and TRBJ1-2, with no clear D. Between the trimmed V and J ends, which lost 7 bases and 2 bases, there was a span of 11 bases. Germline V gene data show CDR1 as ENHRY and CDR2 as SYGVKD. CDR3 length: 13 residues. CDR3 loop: CAITPQANYGYTF. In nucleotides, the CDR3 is TGTGCCATCACCCCCCAAGCCAACTATGGCTACACCTTC.

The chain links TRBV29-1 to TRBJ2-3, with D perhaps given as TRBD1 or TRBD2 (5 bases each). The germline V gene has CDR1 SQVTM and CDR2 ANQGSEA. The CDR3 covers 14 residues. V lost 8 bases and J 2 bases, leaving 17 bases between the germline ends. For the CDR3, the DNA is TGCAGCTTTAATGTCCGGGACCCCACAGATACGCAGTATTTT. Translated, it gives CSFNVRDPTDTQYF.

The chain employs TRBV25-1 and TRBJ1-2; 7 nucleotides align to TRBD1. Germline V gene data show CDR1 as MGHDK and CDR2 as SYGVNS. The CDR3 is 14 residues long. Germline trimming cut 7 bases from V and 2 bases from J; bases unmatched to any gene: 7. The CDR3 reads CASNQGGNNYGYTF. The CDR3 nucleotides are TGTGCCAGCAACCAGGGGGGTAACAACTATGGCTACACCTTC.

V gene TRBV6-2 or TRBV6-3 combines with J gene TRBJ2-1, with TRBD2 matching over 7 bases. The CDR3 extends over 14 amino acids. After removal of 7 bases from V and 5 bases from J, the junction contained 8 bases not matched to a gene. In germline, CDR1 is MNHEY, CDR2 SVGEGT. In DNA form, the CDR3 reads TGTGCCAGCACCCCGTGGGAGGGGAACAATGAGCAGTTCTTC. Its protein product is CASTPWEGNNEQFF.

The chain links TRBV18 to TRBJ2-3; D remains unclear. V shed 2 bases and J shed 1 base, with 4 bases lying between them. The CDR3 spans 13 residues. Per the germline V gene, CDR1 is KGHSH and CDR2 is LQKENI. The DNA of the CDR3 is TGTGCCAGCTCACCAAGGGGCACAGATACGCAGTATTTT. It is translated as CASSPRGTDTQYF.

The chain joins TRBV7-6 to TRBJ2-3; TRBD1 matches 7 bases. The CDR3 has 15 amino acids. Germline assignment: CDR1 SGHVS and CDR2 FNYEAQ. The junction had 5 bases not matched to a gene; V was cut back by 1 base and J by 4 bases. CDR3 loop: CASSLGPRGSDTQYF. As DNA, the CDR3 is TGTGCCAGCAGCTTAGGGCCCAGGGGGTCAGATACGCAGTATTTT.

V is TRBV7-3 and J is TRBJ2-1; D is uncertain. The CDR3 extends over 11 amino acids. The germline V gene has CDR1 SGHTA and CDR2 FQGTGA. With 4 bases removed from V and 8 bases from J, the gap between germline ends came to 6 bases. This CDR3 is CASSSSDEQFF. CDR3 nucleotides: TGTGCCAGCAGCTCCTCAGATGAGCAGTTCTTC.

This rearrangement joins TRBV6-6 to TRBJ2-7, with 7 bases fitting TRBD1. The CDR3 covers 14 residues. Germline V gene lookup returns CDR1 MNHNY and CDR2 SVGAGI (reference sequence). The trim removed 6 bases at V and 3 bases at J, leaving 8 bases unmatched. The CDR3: CASSPAAGGYEQYF. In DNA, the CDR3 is TGTGCCAGCAGCCCCGCCGCAGGGGGCTACGAGCAGTACTTC.